Listed below are T cell receptor beta chains from one sample, sequenced in a study of graft-versus-host responses after intestinal transplantation. These receptors lack a known antigen. Some clones are missing from TCRdb's copy, which holds only in-frame ones; the method was immunoSEQ multiplex PCR. The table has 65,000 to 100,000 clones, 80% to 95% seen once. The specimen comprised unstimulated CD8+ T cells sorted from spleen or lymph node cells, sampled before transplant. The receptor set was obtained from a human donor who was the organ donor for an intestinal transplant. Each CDR3 is given with its conserved first and last residue. The D gene is left open where the match is weak. Clone size is stated in some rows and not others, as once, few, many or a class when expanded.

. TRBJ1-2 TRBV9 . 12 TGTGCCACACACACCGCTACAGATGGCTACACCTTC CATHTATDGYTF
TRBD1 TRBJ1-6 TRBV27 . 20 TGTGCCAGCAGTCCCCTTCAGACAGGGGGGACCACCCTTGGTAATTCACCCCTCCACTTT CASSPLQTGGTTLGNSPLHF
TRBD1 TRBJ1-1 TRBV9 . 14 TGTGCCAGCAGCCCTCCCGGGACAGACGCTGAAGCTTTCTTT CASSPPGTDAEAFF
. TRBJ2-3 TRBV4-2 . 16 TGTGCCAGCAGCCAAGATGGGCGGGGAATCACAGATACGCAGTATTTT CASSQDGRGITDTQYF
. TRBJ1-2 TRBV5-4 . 15 TGTGCCAGCAGCTTGGCGGGGGAGGGGAGTTATGGCTACACCTTC CASSLAGEGSYGYTF
TRBD2 TRBJ2-3 TRBV5-4 . 17 TGTGCCAGCAGCTTGGGACCTCGGGGGGGACTCACAGATACGCAGTATTTT CASSLGPRGGLTDTQYF
. TRBJ1-1 TRBV4-3 . 13 TGCGCCAGCAGCCGAGTCCAGGGGACTGAAGCTTTCTTT CASSRVQGTEAFF
. TRBJ2-7 TRBV19 . 14 TGTGCCAGTAGTATAGATCTAGGGAGCTACGAGCAGTACTTC CASSIDLGSYEQYF
TRBD1 TRBJ1-5 TRBV7-9 . 15 TGTGCCAGCAGTCAAGACGGGACAGTTTTTCAGCCCCAGCATTTT CASSQDGTVFQPQHF
. TRBJ2-1 TRBV7-8 . 17 TGTGCCAGCAGCTTGGTATCAACGGGGGGCGTCTACAATGAGCAGTTCTTC CASSLVSTGGVYNEQFF
. TRBJ1-2 TRBV5-4 . 11 TGTGCCAGCAGCTTGGACGGTGGCTACACCTTC CASSLDGGYTF
. TRBJ2-7 TRBV4-2 . 16 TGTGCCAGCAGCCCAACGGATGGAGGGCAGCGCTTCGAGCAGTACTTC CASSPTDGGQRFEQYF
. TRBJ1-1 TRBV6-6 . 13 TGTGCCAGTGCATCCCAGGGTCGTGGTGAAGCTTTCTTT CASASQGRGEAFF
. TRBJ2-1 TRBV4-3 . 16 TGCGCCAGCAGCCAAGATGGATCTCCGACGGGGAATGAGCAGTTCTTC CASSQDGSPTGNEQFF
. TRBJ1-1 TRBV10-3 . 14 TGTGCCATCAGTGGCTCGACAGAGAACACTGAAGCTTTCTTT CAISGSTENTEAFF
TRBD1 TRBJ2-5 TRBV7-9 . 15 TGTGCCAGCAGCGGGACGACAGGGTTGGGAGAGACCCAGTACTTC CASSGTTGLGETQYF
. TRBJ1-3 TRBV4-3 . 15 TGCGCCAGCAGCCGACGGACAATCTCTGGAAACACCATATATTTT CASSRRTISGNTIYF
TRBD1 TRBJ1-1 TRBV5-5 . 16 TGTGCCAGCAGCTTGTTGCAGGGGGTTGACGGCACTGAAGCTTTCTTT CASSLLQGVDGTEAFF
. TRBJ2-7 TRBV6-1 . 10 TGTGCCAGCTCAGGGGCCGAGCAGTACTTC CASSGAEQYF
TRBD1 TRBJ1-6 TRBV2 . 13 TGTGCCGGCAAGGGGACAGCGAATTCACCCCTCCACTTT CAGKGTANSPLHF
. TRBJ1-5 TRBV7-9 once 12 TGTGCCAGCAGCTTATTCGGGCAGCCCCAGCATTTT CASSLFGQPQHF
. TRBJ2-7 TRBV7-8 . 12 TGTGCCAGCAGCTTATTTACTCACGAGCAGTACTTC CASSLFTHEQYF
TRBD1 TRBJ2-2 TRBV6-5 . 14 TGTGCCAGCAGGGCGGACAGGGTTACCGGGGAGCTGTTTTTT CASRADRVTGELFF
. TRBJ2-3 TRBV10-3 few 11 TGTGCCATCAGAAGGGGTGATACGCAGTATTTT CAIRRGDTQYF
. TRBJ1-4 TRBV21-1 few 15 TGTGCCAGCAGCAAATCGGACAGGGTGGAGGAAAAACTGTTTTTT CASSKSDRVEEKLFF